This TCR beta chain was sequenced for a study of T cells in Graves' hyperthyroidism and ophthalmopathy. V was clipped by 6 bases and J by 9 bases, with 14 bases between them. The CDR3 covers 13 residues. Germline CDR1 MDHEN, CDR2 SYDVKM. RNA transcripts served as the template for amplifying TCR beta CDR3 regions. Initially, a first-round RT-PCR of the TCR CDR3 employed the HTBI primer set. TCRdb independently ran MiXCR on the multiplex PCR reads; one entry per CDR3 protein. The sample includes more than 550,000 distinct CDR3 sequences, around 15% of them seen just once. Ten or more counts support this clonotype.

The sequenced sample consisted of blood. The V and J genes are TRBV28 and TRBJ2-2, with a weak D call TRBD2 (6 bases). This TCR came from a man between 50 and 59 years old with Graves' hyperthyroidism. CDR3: CASSLEGSRELFF. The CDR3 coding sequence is TGTGCCAGCAGCTTGGAGGGCTCCCGGGAGCTGTTTTTT.